A selection of T cell receptor beta chains follows, all from one sample in a study of PD-1 blockade in classical Hodgkin lymphoma. This table comes from immunoSEQ multiplex PCR, and its TCRdb copy is limited to in-frame clones, with some not included. The table includes approximately 150,000 clones, less than 80% detected once. Here the sequenced sample was peripheral blood mononuclear cells (PBMCs), taken before the second cycle of nivolumab. Source of these receptors: a human donor with classical Hodgkin lymphoma. The CDR3 runs from the conserved cysteine through the conserved F or W. A D gene is named only where the DNA matches it firmly. Rows give clone size only sometimes, using once, few, many, or a class for an expanded clone.

v_gene	abundance	d_gene	j_gene	CDR3nt	CDR3aa
TRBV7-9	NA	TRBD2	TRBJ2-2	TGTGCCAGCAGCTTACCCGGGACTAGCGATTTGGGCGGGGAGCTGTTTTTT	CASSLPGTSDLGGELFF
TRBV6-5	NA	NA	TRBJ2-3	TGTGCCAGCAGTTACCGGTACTCGGATACGCAGTATTTT	CASSYRYSDTQYF
TRBV18	NA	NA	TRBJ2-3	TGTGCCAGCTCACCCGGAACCGGGGGCACAGATACGCAGTATTTT	CASSPGTGGTDTQYF
TRBV10-3	NA	TRBD1	TRBJ2-7	TGTGCCATCAGTCAGGGGGCCGAGCAGTACTTC	CAISQGAEQYF
TRBV5-1	NA	NA	TRBJ2-7	TGCGCCAGCAGGTCGGAGGGCTACGAGCAGTACTTC	CASRSEGYEQYF
TRBV11-2	few	TRBD2	TRBJ2-5	TGTGCCAGCAGCTTACTGGGTAGCGGGAGGGCCGTGAGAGAGACCCAGTACTTC	CASSLLGSGRAVRETQYF
TRBV7-9	once	NA	TRBJ1-2	TGTGCCAGCAGCTTGGTCAACCACTGGGGCTACACCTTC	CASSLVNHWGYTF
TRBV27	once	NA	TRBJ1-5	TGTGCCAGCAGCTCAGGACGCGAGGGGAATCAGCCCCAGCATTTT	CASSSGREGNQPQHF
TRBV6-5	NA	TRBD1	TRBJ1-1	TGTGCCAGCAGTTACTCGAGGACAGGAACTGAAGCTTTCTTT	CASSYSRTGTEAFF
TRBV9	NA	NA	TRBJ2-2	TGTGCCAGCAGCCTGGTTAGCACCGGGGAGCTGTTTTTT	CASSLVSTGELFF